This is a list of T cell receptor beta chains from one sample in a study of T cell changes during pregnancy in multiple sclerosis. Sequencing was performed with immunoSEQ multiplex PCR; in TCRdb, only in-frame clones are kept and a portion is missing. Here the sample spans 80,000 to 95,000 clones, over 90% being singletons. Sequenced material: peripheral blood, taken in the second trimester of pregnancy. These receptors were obtained from a female donor with multiple sclerosis, enrolled in a pregnancy study. Both conserved end residues are part of each CDR3. Only some rows state a clone size, as once, few, many or a class for expanded clones.

V gene: TRBV6-1
clone size: .
J gene: TRBJ1-1
CDR3 protein: CASSEALGVGSTFF

V gene: TRBV5-1
clone size: .
J gene: TRBJ1-3
CDR3 protein: CASSLEPARGNTIYF

V gene: TRBV27
clone size: .
J gene: TRBJ2-5
CDR3 protein: CASSLFPLGEQETQYF

V gene: TRBV30
clone size: once
J gene: TRBJ1-1
CDR3 protein: CAWSVPGIRSEAFF

V gene: TRBV7-2
clone size: once
J gene: TRBJ1-2
CDR3 protein: CASSARQGRSGYTF

V gene: TRBV27
clone size: .
J gene: TRBJ2-4
CDR3 protein: CASSTLTSGSAKNIQYF

V gene: TRBV11-2
clone size: .
J gene: TRBJ1-2
CDR3 protein: CASSLGWGQMTNYGYTF

V gene: TRBV5-5
clone size: .
J gene: TRBJ1-2
CDR3 protein: CASSYEGSTKTGGYTF

V gene: TRBV7-9
clone size: .
J gene: TRBJ2-7
CDR3 protein: CASSSPGLASEQYF

V gene: TRBV25-1
clone size: .
J gene: TRBJ1-5
CDR3 protein: CASSDQGTYQPQHF

V gene: TRBV5-8
clone size: .
J gene: TRBJ1-1
CDR3 protein: CASNARGFYTEAFF

V gene: TRBV27
clone size: .
J gene: TRBJ2-2
CDR3 protein: CASSYSTGTGELFF

V gene: TRBV2
clone size: .
J gene: TRBJ2-4
CDR3 protein: CASSEVVVKNIQYF

V gene: TRBV7-7
clone size: .
J gene: TRBJ1-2
CDR3 protein: CASSVGQGLPLTF

V gene: TRBV5-4
clone size: .
J gene: TRBJ2-7
CDR3 protein: CASSLRLAGAYEQYF

V gene: TRBV18
clone size: .
J gene: TRBJ2-7
CDR3 protein: CASSRRAGSYEQYF

V gene: TRBV6-5
clone size: .
J gene: TRBJ1-1
CDR3 protein: CASSREGTVNTEAFF

V gene: TRBV6-4
clone size: few
J gene: TRBJ2-1
CDR3 protein: CASKSGRAGNEQFF

V gene: TRBV27
clone size: .
J gene: TRBJ2-7
CDR3 protein: CASSFTGGNEQYF

V gene: TRBV7-2
clone size: .
J gene: TRBJ1-2
CDR3 protein: CASSFISYGYTF

V gene: TRBV10-1
clone size: .
J gene: TRBJ2-7
CDR3 protein: CASSESRAIGVYEQYF

V gene: TRBV28
clone size: .
J gene: TRBJ1-5
CDR3 protein: CASSPGTGKYQPQHF

V gene: TRBV5-4
clone size: .
J gene: TRBJ2-1
CDR3 protein: CASSSSGTSGLSSYNEQFF

V gene: TRBV19
clone size: .
J gene: TRBJ2-7
CDR3 protein: CASSISGFFEQYF

V gene: TRBV18
clone size: .
J gene: TRBJ1-1
CDR3 protein: CASSPPLQGSNTEAFF

V gene: TRBV4-2
clone size: .
J gene: TRBJ2-5
CDR3 protein: CASSPSTSGSILETQYF

V gene: TRBV10-3
clone size: .
J gene: TRBJ1-4
CDR3 protein: CAISHGTGVSTNEKLFF

V gene: TRBV18
clone size: .
J gene: TRBJ1-4
CDR3 protein: CASSPSGATNEKLFF

V gene: TRBV6-5
clone size: .
J gene: TRBJ1-4
CDR3 protein: CASSYSKGGKLFF

V gene: TRBV7-2
clone size: .
J gene: TRBJ2-1
CDR3 protein: CASSLTSGRALLYNEQFF

V gene: TRBV7-2
clone size: .
J gene: TRBJ2-7
CDR3 protein: CASSHGTSGYEQYF

V gene: TRBV13
clone size: .
J gene: TRBJ2-7
CDR3 protein: CASSFSGLGYSYEQYF

V gene: TRBV7-9
clone size: .
J gene: TRBJ2-1
CDR3 protein: CASSSTDRANEQFF

V gene: TRBV10-1
clone size: .
J gene: TRBJ2-7
CDR3 protein: CASSGQGGSYEQYF

V gene: TRBV19
clone size: .
J gene: TRBJ1-5
CDR3 protein: CASSIGTGGLYSNQPQHF

V gene: TRBV4-1
clone size: .
J gene: TRBJ1-2
CDR3 protein: CASSQPRQGTKNGYTF

V gene: TRBV28
clone size: .
J gene: TRBJ2-7
CDR3 protein: CASSLQGLSYEQYF

V gene: TRBV21-1
clone size: .
J gene: TRBJ2-3
CDR3 protein: CARDQGVIDTQYF

V gene: TRBV29-1
clone size: .
J gene: TRBJ1-1
CDR3 protein: CSVVTVNTEAFF

V gene: TRBV7-2
clone size: .
J gene: TRBJ2-1
CDR3 protein: CASSPGGGSYNEQFF

V gene: TRBV6-1
clone size: .
J gene: TRBJ1-2
CDR3 protein: CASSEVMETTNVFYGYTF

V gene: TRBV27
clone size: .
J gene: TRBJ2-7
CDR3 protein: CASSSVQAGRYEQYF